The 18 T cell receptor beta chains below come from one sample, sequenced in a study of T cell repertoires in cytomegalovirus infection. TCRdb ran MiXCR on the reads and lists one entry per CDR3 protein. The repertoire includes about 570,000 distinct CDR3 sequences, about 39% of them detected once, and about half sits in the top ten. These receptors' antigens are unknown. Sequenced here: cultured PBMCs, sampled from culture after CMV antigen stimulation. These receptors originate from a human donor in good health (CMV status not recorded). Some clones in this sample may be carry-over from other donors' samples.

The V call is TRBV27, the J call TRBJ2-5, with 8 bases fitting TRBD1. CDR3 length: 14 amino acids. From germline, CDR1 is MNHEY and CDR2 SMNVEV (reference sequence). V gave up 6 bases and J gave up 5 bases; unmatched junction bases: 8. The CDR3 nucleotides are TGTGCCAGCAGCTGGACAGGGACGGCGGAGACCCAGTACTTC. This encodes CASSWTGTAETQYF.

The chain carries TRBV3-1 and TRBJ2-4; 7 nucleotides line up with TRBD1. Trimming took 1 base from V and 16 from J; bases not matched to a gene: 7. CDR3 length: 12 residues. Looked up from germline, CDR1 is LGHDT and CDR2 is YNNKEL (reference sequence). In DNA form, the CDR3 reads TGTGCCAGCAGCCAAGGGGACAGTGCCCCCTACTTC. The encoded protein is CASSQGDSAPYF.

The chain has TRBV2 and TRBJ2-7, with D possibly matching TRBD2 (5 bases). The CDR3 extends over 13 amino acids. Germline CDR1 is SNHLY and CDR2 is FYNNEI. V was trimmed by 5 bases and J by 4 bases, leaving 12 bases between them. CDR3: CASSPEAAYEQYF. The CDR3 DNA follows: TGTGCCAGCAGTCCGGAAGCGGCTTACGAGCAGTACTTC.

This clonotype was picked up many times. This sequence joins TRBV7-2 and TRBJ1-5; 7 nucleotides line up with TRBD1. Germline V gives CDR1 SGHTA, CDR2 FQGNSA. The CDR3 is 15 residues long. With V trimmed by 1 base and J by 6 bases, 6 bases remained unmatched. The DNA for the CDR3 is TGTGCCAGCAGCTTAGATTTTACAGGGGTTCAGCCCCAGCATTTT. This encodes CASSLDFTGVQPQHF. The variable domain in full, completed from reference TRBV7-2 and TRBJ1-5, reads GAGVSQSPSNKVTEKGKDVELRCDPISGHTALYWYRQSLGQGLEFLIYFQGNSAPDKSGLPSDRFSAERTGGSVSTLTIQRTQQEDSAVYLCASSLDFTGVQPQHFGDGTRLSIL.

This chain uses TRBV10-3 with TRBJ2-3, with D possibly matching TRBD2 (6 bases). Between the trimmed V and J ends, which lost 3 bases and 3 bases, there was a span of 10 bases. In germline, CDR1 is ENHRY, CDR2 SYGVKD. This CDR3 spans 14 amino acids. The CDR3 region is CAISDGRGTDTQYF. The CDR3 region has the DNA TGTGCCATCAGTGACGGACGGGGGACAGATACGCAGTATTTT.

The chain has TRBV2 and TRBJ2-1, with TRBD2 identical over 12 bases. V lost 2 bases and J lost 2; bases outside the gene matches: 4. This CDR3 is 17 amino acids long. In germline, CDR1 is SNHLY, CDR2 FYNNEI. This CDR3 reads CASSELASGGAYNEQFF. The CDR3 DNA reads as TGTGCCAGCAGTGAACTGGCTAGCGGGGGGGCCTACAATGAGCAGTTCTTC.

CDR3 protein: CASRRGLTGYTF. CDR3 nucleotides: TGTGCCAGCAGACGGGGTCTCACGGGCTACACCTTC. J is TRBJ1-2 and V is TRBV6-5, with D unresolved. V lost 6 bases, J lost 8 bases, and 13 bases lay in between. This CDR3 is 12 amino acids long. Germline CDR1 MNHEY, CDR2 SVGAGI.

V usage is TRBV6-2 or TRBV6-3 and J usage is TRBJ2-5; possible D gene TRBD1, 6 bases. V was cut by 2 bases and J by 2 bases, with 9 bases left in between. The length of the CDR3 is 14 residues. Germline V lookup: CDR1 MNHEY, CDR2 SVGEGT. CDR3 in amino acids: CASSYGGRQETQYF. The CDR3 DNA is TGTGCCAGCAGTTACGGGGGCAGACAAGAGACCCAGTACTTC.

This clonotype occurred a few times. V is TRBV7-8 and J is TRBJ1-5; possibly TRBD1 for D (6 bases). CDR1 and CDR2 from the germline V gene are SGHVS and FQNEAQ. Deletions cut 5 bases from V and 0 bases from J, with 23 bases between. The CDR3 has 19 amino acids. The CDR3 region is CASSRSPTGTIYSNQPQHF. The CDR3 nucleotides read TGTGCCAGCAGCCGCAGTCCCACCGGGACAATTTATAGCAATCAGCCCCAGCATTTT.

The chain is built from TRBV7-2 and TRBJ1-6, with a weak D call TRBD1 (5 bases). The V and J ends lost 4 bases and 8 bases respectively, with 12 bases between them. Germline V gene sequence: CDR1 SGHTA, CDR2 FQGNSA. This CDR3 contains 14 residues. CDR3 amino acids: CASSSRGGDSPLHF. The CDR3 bases are TGTGCCAGCAGCTCCCGCGGGGGGGATTCACCCCTCCACTTT.

The rearrangement joins TRBV4-3 to TRBJ2-2; 8 nucleotides agree with TRBD2. V was pared by 0 bases and J by 5 bases, with 5 bases of the junction left unmatched. The germline gives CDR1 LGHNA, CDR2 YSLEER. The CDR3 covers 16 residues. For the CDR3, the DNA is TGCGCCAGCAGCCAAGATACTAGCGGTTGGACCGGGGAGCTGTTTTTT. Its translation is CASSQDTSGWTGELFF.

The chain has TRBV12-5 and TRBJ1-1, with 7 bases aligning to TRBD1. Per germline, CDR1 LGHNT and CDR2 FRNRAP. This CDR3 contains 13 residues. The V segment lost 8 bases and the J segment 7 bases; nucleotides outside the gene matches: 10. The CDR3 DNA is TGTGCTAGTTCTCCCTCAGGGACAGTTGAAGCTTTCTTT. It yields the protein CASSPSGTVEAFF.

The genes are TRBV29-1 and TRBJ2-3, with D tentatively TRBD2 (6 bases). There are 13 residues in the CDR3. From germline, CDR1 is SQVTM and CDR2 ANQGSEA. V gave up 3 bases and J gave up 3 bases, with 10 bases separating them. The CDR3 spells CSVERGGTDTQYF. CDR3 in DNA: TGCAGCGTTGAGCGGGGCGGGACAGATACGCAGTATTTT.

The gene calls are TRBV6-5 and TRBJ1-6, with D possibly TRBD1 on 5 matching bases. Germline V lookup: CDR1 MNHEY, CDR2 SVGAGI. This CDR3 has 13 residues. V lost 2 bases and J lost 11, with 10 bases in between. The CDR3 sequence is CASSYGAGTPLHF. Here the CDR3 DNA reads TGTGCCAGCAGTTACGGGGCGGGGACACCCCTCCACTTT.

This clonotype was counted only a few times. The J gene is TRBJ1-2, the V gene TRBV7-2, with TRBD1 as a possible D gene (5 bases). The V gene lost 3 bases and the J gene lost 6 bases, with 8 bases spanning the gap. The CDR3 loop spans 12 amino acids. The germline V gene has CDR1 SGHTA and CDR2 FQGNSA. CDR3 amino acids: CASSLIGDGYTF. CDR3 nucleotides: TGTGCCAGCAGCTTGATAGGGGATGGCTACACCTTC.

The gene calls are TRBV12-5 and TRBJ1-4; possible D gene TRBD1, 6 bases. The CDR3 has 19 residues. Trimming stripped 0 bases from V and 6 bases from J, with 23 bases between. Germline V lookup: CDR1 LGHNT, CDR2 FRNRAP. In DNA form, the CDR3 reads TGTGCTAGTGGTTTGGTTCTGTCCCAGGGGTCTAATTCTTATGAAAAACTGTTTTTT. Protein product: CASGLVLSQGSNSYEKLFF.

The table lists this clonotype with a few counts. This chain joins TRBV7-2 and TRBJ2-7; D is possibly TRBD2 (6 bases). This CDR3 has 13 residues. Trimming cost V 0 bases and J 5 bases, with 8 bases left between them. Germline values: CDR1 SGHTA, CDR2 FQGNSA. The CDR3 here is CASSLAWRDEQYF. As DNA, the CDR3 is TGTGCCAGCAGCTTAGCGTGGAGGGACGAGCAGTACTTC.

J is TRBJ2-7 and V is TRBV10-3, with 9 positions matching TRBD1. V shed 6 bases and J 6 bases; nucleotides not matched to a gene: 3. The CDR3 is made up of 12 amino acids. The germline V gene encodes CDR1 ENHRY and CDR2 SYGVKD. CDR3 sequence: CAISPDRGEQYF. CDR3 DNA: TGTGCCATCAGCCCGGACAGGGGCGAGCAGTACTTC.